Shown below are 27 T cell receptor beta chains from a single sample sequenced in a study of blood T cell repertoires in COVID-19 (dated by TCRdb to about 2020). Library preparation used the immunoSEQ multiplex PCR assay. This immuneACCESS table, as held by TCRdb, lists in-frame sequences with V and J called but not all clones. Of the missing ones, under half trace to an unresolved V gene in checked studies; the others have no known cause. The sample data list over 250,000 clones, and approximately 93% of these were observed just once. The ten largest clones represent about 2.2% of the sample. Sequencing was carried out using peripheral blood. The receptors stem from a woman in her thirties with COVID-19, enrolled during active disease.

The chain carries TRBV7-9 and TRBJ1-1, with 7 bases aligning to TRBD1. Germline-derived CDR1 and CDR2 are SEHNR and FQNEAQ (reference sequence). V shed 6 bases, J shed 7 bases, and the junction held 11 bases outside the gene matches. CDR3 length: 14 amino acids. The CDR3 DNA follows: TGTGCCAGCAGTCTCCAGGGGGAGTATGGTGAAGCTTTCTTT. Translation gives CASSLQGEYGEAFF.

The chain carries TRBV7-6 and TRBJ1-4; the match to TRBD1 covers 7 bases. Looked up from germline, CDR1 is SGHVS and CDR2 is FNYEAQ. This CDR3 comprises 15 residues. Germline trimming cut 4 bases from V and 5 bases from J; bases unmatched to any gene: 7. The CDR3, as DNA: TGTGCCAGCAGCTCTGAACAGGGGACGAATGAAAAACTGTTTTTT. This encodes CASSSEQGTNEKLFF.

The DNA of the CDR3 is TGTGCCAGCAGACGCGGGAGACGAGACGAGCAGTACTTC. Its protein is CASRRGRRDEQYF. This chain joins TRBV3-1 (or the pseudogene TRBV3-2) and TRBJ2-7; TRBD2 matches at 7 bases. This CDR3 has 13 residues. Germline CDR1 and CDR2: LGHDT and YNNKEL (reference sequence). V shed 6 bases, J shed 5 bases, and the junction held 7 bases outside the gene matches.

In this sample, this clone turned up once. J is TRBJ1-2 and V is TRBV6-5, with TRBD1 matching 10 bases. V trimming: 10 bases; J trimming: 5 bases; junction bases outside the gene matches: 4. CDR3 length: 12 amino acids. Per the germline V gene, CDR1 is MNHEY and CDR2 is SVGAGI. The CDR3 is CANGDRGYGYTF. For the CDR3, the DNA is TGTGCCAACGGGGACAGGGGTTATGGCTACACCTTC.

The chain has TRBV5-1 and TRBJ1-1; 9 bases are shared with TRBD1. The germline V gene has CDR1 SGHRS and CDR2 YFSETQ. The trim removed 4 bases at V and 4 bases at J, leaving 8 bases unmatched. CDR3 length: 15 residues. In DNA form, the CDR3 reads TGCGCCAGCAGCCCCTCCGACAGGGGGGTCACTGAAGCTTTCTTT. Translation: CASSPSDRGVTEAFF. Complete variable domain (other parts from reference TRBV5-1 and TRBJ1-1): KAGVTQTPRYLIKTRGQQVTLSCSPISGHRSVSWYQQTPGQGLQFLFEYFSETQRNKGNFPGRFSGRQFSNSRSEMNVSTLELGDSALYLCASSPSDRGVTEAFFGQGTRLTVV.

The rearrangement uses TRBV29-1 and TRBJ2-1; 9 nucleotides line up with TRBD1. This CDR3 contains 15 residues. The junction had 7 bases not matched to a gene; V was cut back by 7 bases and J by 0 bases. The germline gives CDR1 SQVTM, CDR2 ANQGSEA. CDR3 DNA sequence: TGCAGCGGGACAGGGGACTTAACCTCCTACAATGAGCAGTTCTTC. It encodes CSGTGDLTSYNEQFF.

V is TRBV19 and J is TRBJ2-7; 7 bases agree with TRBD1. Trimming removed 5 bases from V and 4 bases from J; junction bases left unmatched: 8. Germline values: CDR1 LNHDA, CDR2 SQIVND (reference sequence). This CDR3 spans 14 amino acids. The CDR3, as DNA: TGTGCCAGTAGTGCCCGACAGGGCGGTTACGAGCAGTACTTC. Translation gives CASSARQGGYEQYF.

The V call is TRBV19, the J call TRBJ2-2, with 9 positions matching TRBD2. Germline trimming cut 5 bases from V and 4 bases from J; bases unmatched to any gene: 8. This CDR3 comprises 16 residues. Germline V gives CDR1 LNHDA, CDR2 SQIVND (reference sequence). The chain's CDR3 is CASSPFSGRGTGELFF. As DNA, the CDR3 is TGTGCCAGTAGTCCGTTTAGCGGGAGAGGCACCGGGGAGCTGTTTTTT.

This chain uses TRBV19 with TRBJ2-3; tentatively, D is TRBD2 (6 bases). CDR3 length: 14 residues. The ends were cut back, 6 bases at V and 0 bases at J, with 10 bases in the middle. CDR1 is LNHDA and CDR2 is SQIVND in the germline V gene (reference sequence). This CDR3 is CASRLAASTDTQYF. The CDR3 DNA follows: TGTGCCAGTAGGTTAGCGGCTAGCACAGATACGCAGTATTTT.

This chain links TRBV27 with TRBJ1-4; no reliable D call. Germline-derived CDR1 and CDR2 are MNHEY and SMNVEV (reference sequence). V dropped 3 bases and J dropped 12 bases, with 14 bases sitting between them. This CDR3 is built from 13 residues. CDR3 DNA sequence: TGTGCCAGCAGTTTCCACCGCGCGGAACAACTGTTTTTT. It codes for CASSFHRAEQLFF.

J is TRBJ2-7 and V is TRBV5-4; 7 bases agree with TRBD2. The CDR3 contains 16 residues. Looked up from germline, CDR1 is SGHNT and CDR2 is YYREEE (reference sequence). V trimming: 3 bases; J trimming: 7 bases; junction bases outside the gene matches: 16. The CDR3 loop is CASSWEATSRSGEQYF. The CDR3 bases are TGTGCCAGCAGCTGGGAGGCGACTAGCCGGTCGGGTGAGCAGTACTTC.

The chain couples TRBV7-9 to TRBJ1-4, with 8 bases matching TRBD1. The CDR3 loop spans 16 amino acids. Per the germline V gene, CDR1 is SEHNR and CDR2 is FQNEAQ (reference sequence). V lost 4 bases to trimming and J lost 8 bases; unmatched junction nucleotides: 12. The CDR3 bases are TGTGCCAGCAGCTCAGGGATGGGACAGGTTGGGGAAAAACTGTTTTTT. This gives the protein CASSSGMGQVGEKLFF.

The chain is built from TRBV7-9 and TRBJ2-1; D not certain. Germline V gene lookup returns CDR1 SEHNR and CDR2 FQNEAQ (reference sequence). This CDR3 comprises 14 residues. V lost 7 bases, J lost 0 bases, and 10 bases lay in between. The CDR3 coding sequence is TGTGCCAGCACCCCCATGAGCTCCTACAATGAGCAGTTCTTC. Translating gives CASTPMSSYNEQFF.

The chain recombines TRBV5-6 with TRBJ2-7, with 10 bases identical to TRBD1. This CDR3 is 15 amino acids long. Germline CDR1 reads SGHDT; CDR2 reads YYEEEE. Unmatched junction bases numbered 7, after V lost 3 bases and J lost 4 bases. The CDR3 DNA reads TGTGCCAGCAGCTCCCGGGGACAGGGGCGATACGAGCAGTACTTC. It yields the protein CASSSRGQGRYEQYF.

This chain connects TRBV5-1 to TRBJ1-3; D uncertain. The germline CDR1 and CDR2 sequences are SGHRS and YFSETQ. V lost 0 bases and J lost 2, with 9 bases in between. The CDR3 totals 15 residues. The DNA for the CDR3 is TGCGCCAGCAGCTTGGACGGGAGTACTGGAAACACCATATATTTT. This codes for CASSLDGSTGNTIYF.

The V gene is TRBV7-3, the J gene TRBJ2-2, with TRBD1 identical over 7 bases. Germline trimming cut 1 base from V and 6 bases from J; bases unmatched to any gene: 8. CDR3 length: 16 residues. Per the germline V gene, CDR1 is SGHTA and CDR2 is FQGTGA. CDR3 DNA: TGTGCCAGCAGCTTAAACAACAGGGGCATTGCCGGGGAGCTGTTTTTT. Translated: CASSLNNRGIAGELFF. The entire variable domain, with the rest obtained from reference TRBV7-3 and TRBJ2-2, is as follows: GAGVSQTPSNKVTEKGKYVELRCDPISGHTALYWYRQSLGQGPEFLIYFQGTGAADDSGLPNDRFFAVRPEGSVSTLKIQRTERGDSAVYLCASSLNNRGIAGELFFGEGSRLTVL.

The chain has TRBV11-1 and TRBJ1-1; the D gene is possibly TRBD1 (5 bases). CDR3 length: 14 residues. Trimming removed 6 bases at V and 0 bases at J, with 11 bases between. Germline V lookup: CDR1 SGHAT, CDR2 FQDESV (reference sequence). The CDR3 sequence: CASSRQIMNTEAFF. DNA of the CDR3: TGTGCCAGCAGTCGACAGATCATGAACACTGAAGCTTTCTTT.

CDR3 sequence: CASSLVQYNEQFF. In DNA form, the CDR3 reads TGCGCCAGCAGCTTGGTCCAGTACAATGAGCAGTTCTTC. The V call is TRBV5-1, the J call TRBJ2-1; D is undetermined. Looked up from germline, CDR1 is SGHRS and CDR2 is YFSETQ. The CDR3 runs 13 residues. V lost 0 bases to trimming and J lost 4 bases, with 5 bases between them.

CDR3 DNA: TGTGCCAGCAGCACATACGCCTATGGCTACACCTTC. Amino acid sequence: CASSTYAYGYTF. The genes are TRBV5-4 and TRBJ1-2, with D unclear. Trimming cost V 4 bases and J 4 bases, with 8 bases left between them. The CDR3 covers 12 residues. CDR1 is SGHNT, CDR2 YYREEE, per germline (reference sequence).

The V gene is TRBV7-9, the J gene TRBJ1-2, with 10 bases lining up with TRBD1. This CDR3 spans 14 amino acids. Germline V CDR1 and CDR2: SEHNR, FQNEAQ (reference sequence). Losses at the gene ends were 6 bases for V and 6 bases for J; bases not matched to a gene: 7. In nucleotides, the CDR3 is TGTGCCAGCAGTTTCGGACAGGGGGAAGATGGCTACACCTTC. Protein: CASSFGQGEDGYTF.

This chain uses TRBV6-5 with TRBJ2-3; 9 nucleotides match TRBD1. V dropped 6 bases and J dropped 11; count of bases not matched to a gene: 12. This CDR3 is built from 14 residues. Looked up from germline, CDR1 is MNHEY and CDR2 is SVGAGI. CDR3 protein: CASRPGQGALQQYF. The DNA for the CDR3 is TGTGCCAGCAGGCCGGGACAGGGTGCCCTCCAGCAGTATTTT.

The chain employs TRBV2 and TRBJ2-7; D may be TRBD2 (6 bases). CDR3 length: 14 amino acids. V lost 2 bases and J 6 bases, leaving 14 bases between the germline ends. In germline, CDR1 is SNHLY, CDR2 FYNNEI. The CDR3 here is CASSEWRELREQYF. The CDR3 DNA reads as TGTGCCAGCAGTGAATGGAGGGAATTGCGCGAGCAGTACTTC. Supplemented by reference TRBV2 and TRBJ2-7, the full variable domain reads EPEVTQTPSHQVTQMGQEVILRCVPISNHLYFYWYRQILGQKVEFLVSFYNNEISEKSEIFDDQFSVERPDGSNFTLKIRSTKLEDSAMYFCASSEWRELREQYFGPGTRLTVT.

CDR3 DNA sequence: TGTGCCACCAGTGATTCCTCCCCCGGGGAGCTGTTTTTT. It specifies CATSDSSPGELFF. V and J are TRBV24-1 and TRBJ2-2; D gene uncertain. The germline V gene has CDR1 KGHDR and CDR2 SFDVKD. The CDR3 spans 13 residues. V was clipped by 2 bases and J by 6 bases, with 6 bases between them.

The chain carries TRBV7-9 and TRBJ1-4; D might be TRBD1 (5 bases). V was shortened by 3 bases and J by 6 bases, with 14 bases between the two germline ends. The CDR3 totals 15 residues. Per the germline V gene, CDR1 is SEHNR and CDR2 is FQNEAQ (reference sequence). This CDR3 reads CASSFGPGTYEKLFF. The CDR3 coding sequence is TGTGCCAGCAGCTTCGGCCCCGGGACTTATGAAAAACTGTTTTTT.

The rearrangement joins TRBV19 to TRBJ2-7; 11 bases align to TRBD2. The CDR3 has 14 residues. CDR1 is LNHDA, CDR2 SQIVND, per germline (reference sequence). Unmatched junction bases numbered 3, after V lost 5 bases and J lost 3 bases. The CDR3 bases are TGTGCCAGTAGTTTAACTAGCGGGGGCTACGAGCAGTACTTC. Residues: CASSLTSGGYEQYF.

The rearrangement links TRBV13 to TRBJ2-1, with a weak D call TRBD1 (6 bases). CDR3 size: 15 residues. Germline CDR1 reads PRHDT; CDR2 reads FYEKMQ (reference sequence). Trimming shortened V by 2 bases and J by 6 bases, and 14 bases separated the two germline ends. Written as DNA, the CDR3 is TGTGCCAGCAGCTTAATAGCCCTAGGGGGCAATGAGCAGTTCTTC. Residues: CASSLIALGGNEQFF.

This chain's CDR3 is CASSFQGLTLNTEAFF. The CDR3 region has the DNA TGCGCCAGCAGCTTCCAGGGGCTGACCTTGAACACTGAAGCTTTCTTT. V and J are TRBV5-1 and TRBJ1-1, with a weak D call TRBD1 (6 bases). Germline loops: CDR1 SGHRS, CDR2 YFSETQ. V lost 2 bases to trimming and J lost 0 bases, with 14 bases between them. The CDR3 contains 16 residues.